This T cell receptor beta chain was identified during a study of shared clonotypes between healthy human individuals. The CDR3 has 15 residues. The protocol was immunoSEQ multiplex PCR, while the TCRdb copy is restricted to in-frame clones and leaves out a portion. Of approximately 2,300,000 clones in the sample, roughly 92% were seen once. This clonotype originated in a man between 18 and 35 years old in good health. Some clones in this sample may be carry-over from other donors' samples. V gene TRBV21-1 combines with J gene TRBJ1-2; the table assigns TRBD1, which was not confirmed against the DNA. TRBV21-1 is shown as a pseudogene. Specimen: naive CD4+ T cells from PBMCs. Stated subset: CD45RA+ positively selected. CDR3 bases: TGTGCCAGCAGCATCAAGACAGGGGTGGCCTATGGCTACACCTTC. Protein product: CASSIKTGVAYGYTF.